Presented here are 8 T cell receptor beta chains from one specimen sequenced in a study of T-cell reconstitution after alpha-beta-depleted transplantation in children. Library preparation (for TCRbeta) was performed with unique molecular identifiers. In TCRdb, the PCR reads were re-called with MiXCR into one record per CDR3 protein. The sample records about 640,000 distinct CDR3 sequences, approximately 12% being singletons. The specimen comprised PBMCs, mostly from graft donor cells, sampled 360 days after TCRalphabeta/CD19-depleted stem cell transplant. Source of these receptors: a male patient between 10 and 17 years old who had a stem cell transplant for acute myeloid leukemia, so the T cells may come from the graft donor.

The J gene is TRBJ1-4, the V gene TRBV5-1; TRBD1 is a possible D gene (6 bases). The CDR3 extends over 16 amino acids. CDR1 SGHRS and CDR2 YFSETQ come from the germline V gene. V lost 0 bases and J 0 bases, leaving 9 bases between the germline ends. The CDR3 loop reads CASSLGQAATNEKLFF. The CDR3 DNA reads as TGCGCCAGCAGCTTGGGACAGGCTGCAACTAATGAAAAACTGTTTTTT. Using reference TRBV5-1 and TRBJ1-4 for the parts outside the CDR3, the full variable domain is KAGVTQTPRYLIKTRGQQVTLSCSPISGHRSVSWYQQTPGQGLQFLFEYFSETQRNKGNFPGRFSGRQFSNSRSEMNVSTLELGDSALYLCASSLGQAATNEKLFFGSGTQLSVL.

The chain carries TRBV7-9 and TRBJ2-1, with TRBD2 identical over 11 bases. After removal of 5 bases from V and 8 bases from J, the junction contained 8 bases not matched to a gene. The CDR3 covers 15 residues. The germline V gene has CDR1 SEHNR and CDR2 FQNEAQ (reference sequence). CDR3: CASSPRRLAGHEQFF. DNA of the CDR3: TGTGCCAGCAGCCCCCGGCGACTAGCGGGACATGAGCAGTTCTTC.

This clonotype has more than one count but fewer than ten. This rearrangement joins TRBV28 to TRBJ2-3, with D perhaps TRBD2 (5 bases). CDR1 and CDR2 (germline): MDHEN, SYDVKM. Trimming stripped 3 bases from V and 4 bases from J, with 14 bases between. The CDR3 length is 15 residues. As DNA, the CDR3 is TGTGCCAGCAGTTTTCCACTAGGGATGGCAGATACGCAGTATTTT. This encodes CASSFPLGMADTQYF. Complete variable domain (other parts from reference TRBV28 and TRBJ2-3): DVKVTQSSRYLVKRTGEKVFLECVQDMDHENMFWYRQDPGLGLRLIYFSYDVKMKEKGDIPEGYSVSREKKERFSLILESASTNQTSMYLCASSFPLGMADTQYFGPGTRLTVL.

The chain is built from TRBV11-2 and TRBJ1-4; perhaps TRBD1 as D (5 bases). The CDR3 is made up of 18 amino acids. The V end was cut by 2 bases, the J end by 2 bases, with 18 bases between. In germline, CDR1 is SGHAT, CDR2 FQNNGV. CDR3 DNA: TGTGCCAGCAGCTTATATCCCGACAGAAGTCCGACTAATGAAAAACTGTTTTTT. This translates into CASSLYPDRSPTNEKLFF. Full variable domain (outside the CDR3, taken from reference TRBV11-2 and TRBJ1-4): EAGVAQSPRYKIIEKRQSVAFWCNPISGHATLYWYQQILGQGPKLLIQFQNNGVVDDSQLPKDRFSAERLKGVDSTLKIQPAKLEDSAVYLCASSLYPDRSPTNEKLFFGSGTQLSVL.

The chain combines TRBV18 with TRBJ2-1; 7 bases are a match to TRBD1. Per germline, CDR1 KGHSH and CDR2 LQKENI. The junction had 10 bases not matched to a gene; V was cut back by 3 bases and J by 8 bases. The CDR3 runs to 15 residues. The CDR3 loop is CASSPQYDRVHEQFF. In nucleotides, the CDR3 is TGTGCCAGCTCACCCCAATACGACAGGGTTCATGAGCAGTTCTTC.

To note about this clonotype: Germline and junction disagree at one end, which may indicate a read error. V gene TRBV29-1 combines with J gene TRBJ2-1; 8 bases map to TRBD2. CDR1 and CDR2 (germline): SQVTM, ANQGSEA. The CDR3 has 13 residues. The CDR3 DNA is TGCGGCGTCCAGCGGGAGTTCTACAATGAGCAGTTCTTC. Protein: CGVQREFYNEQFF.

The chain is built from TRBV7-2 and TRBJ1-1, with D perhaps TRBD1 (6 bases). The V gene's germline CDR1 is SGHTA and CDR2 FQGNSA. The CDR3 length is 14 residues. V lost 6 bases to trimming and J lost 1 base, with 12 bases between them. The CDR3 protein is CASRAGTQNTEAFF. The CDR3 region has the DNA TGTGCCAGCAGGGCCGGGACACAGAACACTGAAGCTTTCTTT. Together with reference TRBV7-2 and TRBJ1-1, the CDR3 gives the full variable domain: GAGVSQSPSNKVTEKGKDVELRCDPISGHTALYWYRQSLGQGLEFLIYFQGNSAPDKSGLPSDRFSAERTGGSVSTLTIQRTQQEDSAVYLCASRAGTQNTEAFFGQGTRLTVV.

The sample holds a few counts of this clonotype. The J gene is TRBJ2-1, the V gene TRBV28, with a tentative D call TRBD2 (5 bases). CDR1 MDHEN and CDR2 SYDVKM come from the germline V gene. This CDR3 spans 15 amino acids. V gave up 8 bases and J gave up 0 bases, with 14 bases separating them. The CDR3 coding sequence is TGTGCCAGCTACGGCTTAGCGCGCTCCTACAATGAGCAGTTCTTC. Its protein product is CASYGLARSYNEQFF. The full variable domain, rest sourced from reference TRBV28 and TRBJ2-1, is DVKVTQSSRYLVKRTGEKVFLECVQDMDHENMFWYRQDPGLGLRLIYFSYDVKMKEKGDIPEGYSVSREKKERFSLILESASTNQTSMYLCASYGLARSYNEQFFGPGTRLTVL.